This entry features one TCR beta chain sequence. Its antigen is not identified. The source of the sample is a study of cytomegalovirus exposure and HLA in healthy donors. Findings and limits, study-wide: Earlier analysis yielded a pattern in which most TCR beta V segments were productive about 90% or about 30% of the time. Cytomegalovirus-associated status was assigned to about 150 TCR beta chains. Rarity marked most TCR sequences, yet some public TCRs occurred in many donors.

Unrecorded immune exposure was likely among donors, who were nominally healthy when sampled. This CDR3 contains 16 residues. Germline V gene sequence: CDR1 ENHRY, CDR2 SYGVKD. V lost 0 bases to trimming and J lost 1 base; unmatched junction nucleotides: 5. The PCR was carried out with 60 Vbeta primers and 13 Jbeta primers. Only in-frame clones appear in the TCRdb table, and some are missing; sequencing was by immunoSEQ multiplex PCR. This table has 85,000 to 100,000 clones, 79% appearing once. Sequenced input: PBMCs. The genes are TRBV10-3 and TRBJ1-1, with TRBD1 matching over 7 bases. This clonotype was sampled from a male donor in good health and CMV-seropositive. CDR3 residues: CAISESIHRGNTEAFF. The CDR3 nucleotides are TGTGCCATCAGTGAGTCGATACACAGGGGGAACACTGAAGCTTTCTTT.